This is a list of T cell receptor beta chains from one sample in a study of OX40 agonist ivuxolimab in advanced cancers. TCRdb keeps only in-frame clones here, not all; method: immunoSEQ multiplex PCR. Here the sample spans approximately 44,000 clones, 80% being singletons. This specimen was CD4+ or CD8+ T cells sorted from blood, taken in a trial of the OX40 agonist ivuxolimab. These TCRs come from an adult with an advanced solid tumor such as melanoma, head and neck, liver or kidney cancer. Each CDR3 is given with its conserved first and last residue. Fields, in order: clone size, J gene, V gene, D gene, CDR3 DNA, CDR3 protein. The D gene is left open where the match is weak. Clone size, where shown, is once, few, many, or a class for clones that have expanded.

size: -
J: TRBJ2-1
V: TRBV21-1
D: -
DNA: TGTGCCAGCAGCAACCCCGGGCGGCACTTAGTCGATGAGCAGTTCTTC
CDR3: CASSNPGRHLVDEQFF

size: -
J: TRBJ2-2
V: TRBV7-9
D: TRBD1
DNA: TGTGCCAGCAGCCTGGGACAGCCGAACACCGGGGAGCTGTTTTTT
CDR3: CASSLGQPNTGELFF

size: few
J: TRBJ1-2
V: TRBV5-4
D: -
DNA: TGTGCCAGCAGCTTGGCCAGGGACTATGGCTACACCTTC
CDR3: CASSLARDYGYTF

size: -
J: TRBJ1-1
V: TRBV18
D: -
DNA: TGTGCCAGCTCACCGAAGGGGGGGAACACTGAAGCTTTCTTT
CDR3: CASSPKGGNTEAFF

size: -
J: TRBJ1-1
V: TRBV7-2
D: -
DNA: TGTGCCAGCAGCTCCTATATGGGCACTGAAGCTTTCTTT
CDR3: CASSSYMGTEAFF

size: -
J: TRBJ2-1
V: TRBV5-1
D: TRBD1
DNA: TGCGCCAGCAGCTTGTTAGCAGGGGGCACCTACAATGAGCAGTTCTTC
CDR3: CASSLLAGGTYNEQFF

size: -
J: TRBJ2-3
V: TRBV28
D: -
DNA: TGTGCCAGCAGTTTACCCTCCAGGACCACCACAGATACGCAGTATTTT
CDR3: CASSLPSRTTTDTQYF

size: -
J: TRBJ2-1
V: TRBV7-8
D: -
DNA: TGTGCCAGCAGCTCCCGTGGGGGCTCCTACAATGAGCAGTTCTTC
CDR3: CASSSRGGSYNEQFF

size: -
J: TRBJ2-1
V: TRBV15
D: TRBD2
DNA: TGTGCCACCAGCAGAGCCGGGACTAACTACAATGAGCAGTTCTTC
CDR3: CATSRAGTNYNEQFF

size: -
J: TRBJ2-7
V: TRBV28
D: TRBD2
DNA: TGTGCCAGCAGTTTACCCCCACTAGCGCCAAGCTCCTACGAGCAGTACTTC
CDR3: CASSLPPLAPSSYEQYF

size: few
J: TRBJ1-2
V: TRBV7-9
D: -
DNA: TGTGCCAGCAGGCCTGACGATACTCATGGCTACACCTTC
CDR3: CASRPDDTHGYTF

size: few
J: TRBJ2-1
V: TRBV7-9
D: -
DNA: TGTGCCATCCATAGCGGACTGTACAATGAGCAGTTCTTC
CDR3: CAIHSGLYNEQFF

size: -
J: TRBJ2-3
V: TRBV7-9
D: TRBD1
DNA: TGTGCCAGCAGCTCGGACAGGGGAGCAGATACGCAGTATTTT
CDR3: CASSSDRGADTQYF

size: -
J: TRBJ1-4
V: TRBV5-1
D: -
DNA: TGCGCCAGCAGCTTCGGGGACCGAACAACTAATGAAAAACTGTTTTTT
CDR3: CASSFGDRTTNEKLFF

size: few
J: TRBJ1-1
V: TRBV30
D: -
DNA: TGTGCCTGGAGAGTTTACACTGAAGCTTTCTTT
CDR3: CAWRVYTEAFF

size: -
J: TRBJ1-5
V: TRBV28
D: -
DNA: TGTGCCAGCAGTTTAAGGCCAGGGCAAATGAATTATAGGAGCAATCAGCCCCAGCATTTT
CDR3: CASSLRPGQMNYRSNQPQHF

size: -
J: TRBJ1-1
V: TRBV6-1
D: -
DNA: TGTGCCAGCAGTTTTTGGACAGAATTGAACACTGAAGCTTTCTTT
CDR3: CASSFWTELNTEAFF